The 24 T cell receptor beta chains below were found in one sample sequenced in a study of metastatic and nonmetastatic thyroid tumors. TCRdb re-called the PCR reads via MiXCR. This sample has tens of thousands of clones; about 26% occur once, and the top ten carry 18%. Before thyroid surgery, none of the patients had received any treatment. The specimen sequenced was blood. The source of these receptors is a male donor with papillary thyroid cancer or a benign thyroid nodule (not recorded which). Some clones in this sample may be carry-over from other donors' samples.

This clone was found many times. CDR3 loop: CASSQVGSGKETQYF. CDR3 in DNA: TGCGCCAGCAGCCAAGTAGGTTCCGGGAAAGAGACCCAGTACTTC. The rearrangement uses TRBV4-1 and TRBJ2-5; D is perhaps TRBD2 (5 bases). The CDR3 is made up of 15 amino acids. Trimming stripped 1 base from V and 3 bases from J, with 12 bases between. Germline-derived CDR1 and CDR2 are MGHRA and YSYEKL.

This clone is deemed medium-sized. The rearrangement joins TRBV11-2 to TRBJ2-7; possible D gene TRBD1, 6 bases. Germline V CDR1 and CDR2: SGHAT, FQNNGV. The CDR3 totals 11 residues. The germline V and J ends were trimmed by 5 bases and 9 bases, with 11 bases remaining between them. CDR3 sequence (DNA): TGTGCCAGCAGCGCAGGGACACGGCAGTACTTC. It yields the protein CASSAGTRQYF.

This clone came up many times. The genes are TRBV10-1 and TRBJ2-7; unclear D gene. With 6 bases removed from V and 3 bases from J, the gap between germline ends came to 12 bases. The germline V gene has CDR1 WNHNN and CDR2 SYGVQD (reference sequence). The CDR3 has 13 residues. CDR3 bases: TGCGCCAGCAGGATGGGGTCTGGCTACGAGCAGTACTTC. Its protein product is CASRMGSGYEQYF.

There are many counts of this clone. The chain couples TRBV7-9 to TRBJ1-1; TRBD1 matches 10 bases. Unmatched junction bases numbered 2, after V lost 3 bases and J lost 4 bases. This CDR3 has 14 amino acids. Per the germline V gene, CDR1 is SEHNR and CDR2 is FQNEAQ (reference sequence). The CDR3 region has the DNA TGTGCCAGCAGCTTGACAGGGGGCGGCACTGAAGCTTTCTTT. Translation gives CASSLTGGGTEAFF. The whole variable domain, remainder taken from reference TRBV7-9 and TRBJ1-1, is DTGVSQNPRHKITKRGQNVTFRCDPISEHNRLYWYRQTLGQGPEFLTYFQNEAQLEKSRLLSDRFSAERPKGSFSTLEIQRTEQGDSAMYLCASSLTGGGTEAFFGQGTRLTVV.

This clone was counted at least ten times. A read error is possible here, since a much larger clone lies one base away. The chain is built from TRBV5-4 and TRBJ2-3; D uncertain. The CDR3 runs to 12 residues. Germline CDR1 and CDR2: SGHNT and YYREEE (reference sequence). The V end was cut by 2 bases, the J end by 1 base, with 2 bases between. The CDR3 spells CASSFGTDTQYF. CDR3 nucleotides: TGTGCCAGCAGCTTTGGCACAGATACGCAGTATTTT.

Ten or more counts support this clone. The rearrangement links TRBV20-1 to TRBJ2-2, with a possible D match to TRBD1 (5 bases). The CDR3 totals 11 residues. Germline V CDR1 and CDR2: DFQATT, SNEGSKA (reference sequence). V lost 5 bases, J lost 8 bases, and 9 bases lay in between. The CDR3 region is CSADGAGELFF. DNA for the CDR3: TGCAGTGCTGATGGGGCGGGGGAGCTGTTTTTT.

The CDR3 DNA is TGCAGTGTTAGTGGCGGGCGGGGGGACATCTATGGCTACACCTTC. Encoded protein: CSVSGGRGDIYGYTF. This chain links TRBV20-1 with TRBJ1-2; the D gene is possibly TRBD1 (6 bases). Germline values: CDR1 DFQATT, CDR2 SNEGSKA (reference sequence). V dropped 7 bases and J dropped 4 bases, with 22 bases sitting between them. The CDR3 totals 15 residues.

A few counts support this clone. Given a much more abundant clone one base away, this may be a read error. At the DNA level, this CDR3 is encoded by other sequences in the same sample as well. The rearrangement joins TRBV7-9 to TRBJ2-5; possible D gene TRBD1, 5 bases. V lost 3 bases and J 5 bases, leaving 19 bases between the germline ends. This CDR3 is built from 16 residues. Germline lookup yields CDR1 SEHNR and CDR2 FQNEAQ (reference sequence). The CDR3 protein is CASSLWQGGAQETQYF. In nucleotides, the CDR3 is TGTGCCAGCAGCTTGTGGCAGGGTGGTGCCCAGGAGACCCAGTACTTC.

The chain recombines TRBV4-3 with TRBJ1-4; the D gene is possibly TRBD1 (6 bases). The CDR3 is 14 residues long. Germline V gene data show CDR1 as LGHNA and CDR2 as YSLEER. With 0 bases removed from V and 8 bases from J, the gap between germline ends came to 10 bases. CDR3 bases: TGCGCCAGCAGCCAAGAGGGAGGGGGAGAAAAACTGTTTTTT. Translation: CASSQEGGGEKLFF.

In the case of this clone: Other DNA sequences in this specimen translate into the identical CDR3. The genes are TRBV7-9 and TRBJ2-3; D may be TRBD2 (6 bases). V lost 5 bases, J lost 12 bases, and 21 bases lay in between. This CDR3 region has 14 residues. CDR1 and CDR2 (germline): SEHNR, FQNEAQ (reference sequence). The chain's CDR3 is CASSPLSTRGTQYF. The CDR3, as DNA: TGTGCCAGCAGCCCATTATCGACTAGGGGTACACAGTATTTT. Together with reference TRBV7-9 and TRBJ2-3, the CDR3 gives the full variable domain: DTGVSQNPRHKITKRGQNVTFRCDPISEHNRLYWYRQTLGQGPEFLTYFQNEAQLEKSRLLSDRFSAERPKGSFSTLEIQRTEQGDSAMYLCASSPLSTRGTQYFGPGTRLTVL.

The sample holds many counts of this clone. This chain uses TRBV20-1 with TRBJ2-1; 8 bases match TRBD2. The CDR3 consists of 15 residues. Germline V CDR1 and CDR2: DFQATT, SNEGSKA (reference sequence). After removal of 5 bases from V and 16 bases from J, the junction contained 22 bases not matched to a gene. The CDR3 region has the DNA TGCAGTGCTCGACGCTCACGGAACACCCAAGCGGGAGACTTCTTC. Residues: CSARRSRNTQAGDFF.

Notes on this clone: At one of its ends the junction is not consistent with the germline gene, which may arise from a read error. The chain is built from TRBV20-1 and TRBJ2-2, with 14 nucleotides matching TRBD2. CDR3 length equals 15 residues. In germline, CDR1 is DFQATT, CDR2 SNEGSKA (reference sequence). The CDR3 sequence: CSDRLAGGPTGELIF. In DNA form, the CDR3 reads TGCAGTGATCGACTAGCGGGAGGGCCCACCGGGGAGCTGATTTTT.

This clone was recorded at least ten times. Within the sample, other DNA sequences also encode this same CDR3. The chain recombines TRBV7-2 with TRBJ2-3; tentatively, D is TRBD1 or TRBD2 (5 bases each). Germline V CDR1 and CDR2: SGHTA, FQGNSA. This CDR3 contains 15 residues. Trimming pared 4 bases from V and 2 bases from J, leaving 13 bases between. For the CDR3, the DNA is TGTGCCAGCAGCTCACGGGGCGACCCCACAGATACGCAGTATTTT. This encodes CASSSRGDPTDTQYF.

This clone was seen just once. V usage is TRBV9 and J usage is TRBJ1-4, with D unresolved. There are 14 residues in the CDR3. V lost 0 bases and J lost 4, with 7 bases in between. CDR1 and CDR2 (germline): SGDLS, YYNGEE. The CDR3 region has the DNA TGTGCCAGCAGCGTAGGCGGATTTAATGAAAAACTGTTTTTT. Residues: CASSVGGFNEKLFF.

A remark on this clone: The junction departs from the called germline gene at one end, perhaps through a read error. This rearrangement joins TRBV6-4 to TRBJ1-1, with TRBD1 matching over 7 bases. CDR3 size: 14 residues. The germline gives CDR1 MRHNA, CDR2 SNTAGT. CDR3: CASSESGGLTDAFF. DNA of the CDR3: TGTGCCAGCAGTGAGTCAGGGGGTCTCACTGACGCTTTCTTT.

There are many counts of this clone. One end of the junction does not line up with germline, which may come from a read error. The chain carries TRBV7-2 and TRBJ1-3; 8 bases fit TRBD1. The CDR3 runs 13 residues. Germline-derived CDR1 and CDR2 are SGHTA and FQGNSA. CDR3 coding DNA: TGTGCCAGCAAACAGGGGGTTGGAAACACCATGTATTTT. This gives the protein CASKQGVGNTMYF.

Ten or more counts support this clone. The chain employs TRBV29-1 and TRBJ2-5; 9 bases are a match to TRBD2. CDR3 size: 15 residues. The germline V gene encodes CDR1 SQVTM and CDR2 ANQGSEA. The V segment lost 3 bases and the J segment 5 bases; nucleotides outside the gene matches: 10. The CDR3 reads CSVDASSGAWETQYF. CDR3 sequence (DNA): TGCAGCGTTGACGCGTCTAGCGGGGCCTGGGAGACCCAGTACTTC.

This clone has a count of ten or more. The J gene is TRBJ1-5, the V gene TRBV7-3; D not resolved. The germline V gene has CDR1 SGHTA and CDR2 FQGTGA. The V end lost 7 bases, the J end lost 0 bases, and 10 bases lay between the germline ends. The CDR3 is 14 residues long. CDR3 DNA: TGTGCCAGCACGGCCGGCCATAGCAATCAGCCCCAGCATTTT. Residues: CASTAGHSNQPQHF. Together with reference TRBV7-3 and TRBJ1-5, the CDR3 gives the full variable domain: GAGVSQTPSNKVTEKGKYVELRCDPISGHTALYWYRQSLGQGPEFLIYFQGTGAADDSGLPNDRFFAVRPEGSVSTLKIQRTERGDSAVYLCASTAGHSNQPQHFGDGTRLSIL.

Regarding this clone: A read error may produce the germline difference seen at one junction end. CDR3 protein: CASSLSSGGYNEQMF. DNA of the CDR3: TGTGCCAGCAGCTTAAGTAGCGGGGGGTACAATGAGCAGATGTTC. The chain has TRBV11-2 and TRBJ2-1; 10 nucleotides agree with TRBD2. This CDR3 region has 15 residues. The germline V gene encodes CDR1 SGHAT and CDR2 FQNNGV. Combining the CDR3 with reference TRBV11-2 and TRBJ2-1 gives the whole variable domain EAGVAQSPRYKIIEKRQSVAFWCNPISGHATLYWYQQILGQGPKLLIQFQNNGVVDDSQLPKDRFSAERLKGVDSTLKIQPAKLEDSAVYLCASSLSSGGYNEQMFGPGTRLTVL.

The chain is built from TRBV9 and TRBJ2-7, with D perhaps assigned TRBD1 or TRBD2 (5 bases each). There are 15 residues in the CDR3. In germline, CDR1 is SGDLS, CDR2 YYNGEE. V lost 4 bases and J 0 bases, leaving 14 bases between the germline ends. The CDR3 sequence: CASSPGGAFSYEQYF. The DNA of the CDR3 is TGTGCCAGCAGCCCTGGGGGAGCGTTCTCCTACGAGCAGTACTTC.

The V and J genes are TRBV11-2 and TRBJ2-4, with D possibly matching TRBD1 (6 bases). The V and J ends lost 4 bases and 9 bases respectively, with 19 bases between them. Looked up from germline, CDR1 is SGHAT and CDR2 is FQNNGV. This CDR3 comprises 15 residues. The CDR3 DNA is TGTGCCAGCAGCTATGCACACGAAGGGGGAATCATTCAGTACTTC. Amino acid sequence: CASSYAHEGGIIQYF.

This clone was seen at least ten times. The V call is TRBV7-3, the J call TRBJ2-1; TRBD2 matches 7 bases. With V trimmed by 2 bases and J by 5 bases, 6 bases remained unmatched. Germline lookup yields CDR1 SGHTA and CDR2 FQGTGA. The CDR3 has 15 amino acids. The CDR3 coding sequence is TGTGCCAGCAGCTTAGGCGGGAGAAATAACAATGAGCAGTTCTTC. It translates to CASSLGGRNNNEQFF.

CDR3 amino acids: CASSLGDPRHGYTF. CDR3 sequence (DNA): TGCGCCAGCAGCTTGGGAGACCCTAGGCATGGCTACACCTTC. V is TRBV5-1 and J is TRBJ1-2; D ambiguous. V was clipped by 0 bases and J by 6 bases, with 12 bases between them. The CDR3 extends over 14 amino acids. The V gene's germline CDR1 is SGHRS and CDR2 YFSETQ.

Ten or more counts support this clone. A clone one base away is much larger, so this may be a read error. The CDR3, as DNA: TGTGCCAGCAGCCCCGGGGTCGACTACGAGCAGTACTTC. It encodes CASSPGVDYEQYF. The chain is built from TRBV6-2 or TRBV6-3 and TRBJ2-7, with D tentatively TRBD2 (5 bases). CDR3 length: 13 residues. The germline CDR1 and CDR2 sequences are MNHEY and SVGEGT. V was cut by 6 bases and J by 3 bases, with 12 bases left in between.